This T cell receptor beta chain stems from a study of T cell changes during pregnancy in multiple sclerosis. Data came from immunoSEQ multiplex PCR; TCRdb stores just in-frame clones and leaves some out. The sample records around 60,000 clones, about 94% being singletons. This sequence originates from a female donor in good health, enrolled as a control in a pregnancy study. The specimen comprised peripheral blood, sampled in the third trimester of pregnancy.

CDR3 DNA: TGCGCCAGCAGCCCCGGGACAGCCTTTATTGGAGCTTTCTTT. The encoded protein is CASSPGTAFIGAFF. V usage is TRBV10-2 and J usage is TRBJ1-1; the match to TRBD1 covers 7 bases. V gave up 6 bases and J gave up 10 bases; unmatched junction bases: 14. CDR1 is WSHSY and CDR2 is SAAADI in the germline V gene. The CDR3 extends over 14 amino acids.